The subject of this entry is one TCR beta chain. Germline V CDR1 and CDR2: SGHNT, YENEEA. The CDR3 covers 13 residues. V shed 5 bases and J 6 bases; nucleotides not matched to a gene: 6. TCRdb fed the RT-PCR reads into MiXCR, producing one record per CDR3 protein. The repertoire holds about 680,000 distinct CDR3 sequences, with around 14% as singletons. This sequence was found in a female donor in good health, serving as a healthy control. The sequencing input was memory CD4+ T cells from blood. The V gene is TRBV11-3, the J gene TRBJ1-2; 7 bases match TRBD1. The CDR3 region has the DNA TGTGCCAGCAGCACCGACAGGGTCGATGGCTACACCTTC. Protein product: CASSTDRVDGYTF.